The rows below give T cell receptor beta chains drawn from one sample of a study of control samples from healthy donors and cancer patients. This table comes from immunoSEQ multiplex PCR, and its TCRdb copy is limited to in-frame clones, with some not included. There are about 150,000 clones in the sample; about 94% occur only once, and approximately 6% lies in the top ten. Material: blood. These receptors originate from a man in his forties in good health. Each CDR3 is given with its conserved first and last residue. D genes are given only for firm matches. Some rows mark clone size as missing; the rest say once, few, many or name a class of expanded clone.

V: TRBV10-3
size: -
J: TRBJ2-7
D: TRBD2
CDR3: CAGGGSTYEQYF
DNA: TGTGCCGGCGGGGGGTCGACCTACGAGCAGTACTTC

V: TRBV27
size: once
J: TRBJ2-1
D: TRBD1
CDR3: CASSLFGQGLNNEQFF
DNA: TGTGCCAGCAGTTTATTTGGACAGGGGCTCAACAATGAGCAGTTCTTC

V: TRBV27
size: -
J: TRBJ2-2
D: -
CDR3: CAVRTVNTGELFF
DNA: TGTGCCGTACGGACAGTCAACACCGGGGAGCTGTTTTTT

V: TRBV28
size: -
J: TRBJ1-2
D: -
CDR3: CASSREIGGLPGEYGYTF
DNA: TGTGCCAGCAGCCGCGAAATAGGGGGGCTCCCTGGAGAGTATGGCTACACCTTC

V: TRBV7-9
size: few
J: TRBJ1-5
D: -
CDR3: CASSSGTGSQPQHF
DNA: TGTGCCAGCAGTTCCGGGACGGGGTCTCAGCCCCAGCATTTT

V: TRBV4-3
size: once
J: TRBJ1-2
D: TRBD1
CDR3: CASSPDRYNYGYTF
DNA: TGCGCCAGCAGTCCGGACAGGTATAACTATGGCTACACCTTC

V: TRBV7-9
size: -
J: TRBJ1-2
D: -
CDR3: CASSLAGAAGTGYTF
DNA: TGTGCCAGCAGCTTAGCGGGGGCGGCAGGGACCGGCTACACCTTC

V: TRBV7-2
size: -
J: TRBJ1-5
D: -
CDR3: CASSLWPGQPQHF
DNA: TGTGCCAGCAGCTTATGGCCAGGGCAGCCCCAGCATTTT

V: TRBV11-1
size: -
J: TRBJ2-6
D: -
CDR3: CASSTLQVSGANVLTF
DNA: TGTGCCAGCTCCACCCTACAAGTCTCTGGGGCCAACGTCCTGACTTTC

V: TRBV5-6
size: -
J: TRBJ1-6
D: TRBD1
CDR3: CASSNRDRGRGVGSPLHF
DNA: TGTGCCAGCAGCAACCGGGACAGGGGGCGCGGTGTTGGTTCACCCCTCCACTTT

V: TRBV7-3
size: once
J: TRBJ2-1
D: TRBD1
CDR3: CASRMTGTGGYEQFF
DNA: TGTGCCAGCAGGATGACCGGGACAGGAGGATATGAGCAGTTCTTC

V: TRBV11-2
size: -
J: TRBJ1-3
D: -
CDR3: CASSYSGNTIYF
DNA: TGTGCCAGCAGCTACAGTGGAAACACCATATATTTT

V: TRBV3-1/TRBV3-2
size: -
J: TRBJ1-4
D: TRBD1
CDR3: CASSQAGQGESNEKLFF
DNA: TGTGCCAGCAGCCAAGCCGGACAGGGCGAGTCTAATGAAAAACTGTTTTTT

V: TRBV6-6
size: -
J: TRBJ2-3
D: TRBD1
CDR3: CASSYRGTSTDTQYF
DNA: TGTGCCAGCAGCTACAGGGGGACCAGCACAGATACGCAGTATTTT

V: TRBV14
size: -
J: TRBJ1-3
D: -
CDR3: CASSQVSPSGNTIYF
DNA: TGTGCCAGCAGCCAGGTCAGCCCCTCTGGAAACACCATATATTTT

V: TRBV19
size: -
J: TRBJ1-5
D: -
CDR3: CASSTGDRGNQPQHF
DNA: TGTGCCAGTAGTACAGGGGATCGGGGCAATCAGCCCCAGCATTTT

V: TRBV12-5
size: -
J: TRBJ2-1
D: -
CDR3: CASGLVREQFF
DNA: TGTGCTAGTGGTTTGGTACGGGAGCAGTTCTTC

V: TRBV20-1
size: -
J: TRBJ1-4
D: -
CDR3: CSASPTGWGEKLFF
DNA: TGCAGTGCTAGTCCGACAGGCTGGGGTGAAAAACTGTTTTTT

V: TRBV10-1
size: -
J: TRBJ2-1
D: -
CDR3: CASSRLTQISYNEQFF
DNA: TGCGCCAGCAGTAGGCTAACGCAAATCTCCTACAATGAGCAGTTCTTC

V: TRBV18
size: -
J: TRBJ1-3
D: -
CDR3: CASSLSENTIYF
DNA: TGTGCCAGCTCCCTGTCCGAAAACACCATATATTTT

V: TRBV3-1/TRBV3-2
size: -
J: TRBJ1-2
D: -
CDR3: CASSQDLFGGNYGYTF
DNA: TGTGCCAGCAGCCAAGATCTTTTTGGGGGTAACTATGGCTACACCTTC

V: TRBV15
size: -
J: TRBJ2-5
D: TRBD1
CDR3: CATSRDSRGLGETQYF
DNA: TGTGCCACCAGCAGAGATAGCAGGGGGCTAGGGGAGACCCAGTACTTC

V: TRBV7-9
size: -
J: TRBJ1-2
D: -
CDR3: CASSLGPYGYTF
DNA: TGTGCCAGCAGCTTAGGGCCCTATGGCTACACCTTC

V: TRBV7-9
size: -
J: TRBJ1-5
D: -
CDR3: CASSANGQPQHF
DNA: TGTGCCAGCAGCGCCAATGGGCAGCCCCAGCATTTT

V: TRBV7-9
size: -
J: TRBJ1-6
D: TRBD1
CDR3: CASSHGTGQSPLHF
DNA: TGTGCCAGCAGCCACGGGACAGGTCAATCACCCCTCCACTTT

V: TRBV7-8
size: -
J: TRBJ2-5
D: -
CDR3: CASSSPGLPPQETQYF
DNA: TGTGCCAGCAGCTCTCCGGGACTCCCTCCGCAAGAGACCCAGTACTTC

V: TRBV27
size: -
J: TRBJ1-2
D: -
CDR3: CASGWQSNYGYTF
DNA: TGTGCCAGCGGATGGCAGTCTAACTATGGCTACACCTTC

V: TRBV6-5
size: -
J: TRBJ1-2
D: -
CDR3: CASSYLTNYGYTF
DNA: TGTGCCAGCAGTTACTTGACTAACTATGGCTACACCTTC